These 5 T cell receptor beta chains share one sample of origin, sequenced in a study of T cells after yellow fever vaccination. TCRdb re-analysed the 5' RACE reads in MiXCR, keeping a single row per CDR3 protein. The repertoire has some 600,000 distinct CDR3 sequences, approximately 13% of them found once; the top ten carry about 15%. This specimen was PBMCs, taken on the day of the yellow fever booster vaccination. The receptors come from a man aged 25-45 years who received the YFV17D yellow fever vaccine.

The chain employs TRBV7-2 and TRBJ2-2, with TRBD1 as a possible D gene (6 bases). With 3 bases removed from V and 5 bases from J, the gap between germline ends came to 13 bases. The germline CDR1 and CDR2 sequences are SGHTA and FQGNSA. CDR3 length: 15 residues. CDR3 residues: CASSLVGAGTGELFF. The CDR3 bases are TGTGCCAGCAGCTTGGTGGGGGCAGGGACCGGGGAGCTGTTTTTT.

This clonotype was counted between two and nine times. The V call is TRBV7-2, the J call TRBJ2-7; D is unclear. Trimming took off 4 bases at V and 5 bases at J, with 18 bases between the two ends. CDR3 length equals 15 residues. Germline V lookup: CDR1 SGHTA, CDR2 FQGNSA. The CDR3 region has the DNA TGTGCCAGCAGCTCCTCAGGCGGACCATACAACGAGCAGTACTTC. It encodes CASSSSGGPYNEQYF.

This clonotype occurred a few times. The chain has TRBV7-8 and TRBJ1-2; 7 positions agree with TRBD1. Per germline, CDR1 SGHVS and CDR2 FQNEAQ. The CDR3 totals 18 residues. Germline trimming cut 5 bases from V and 3 bases from J; bases unmatched to any gene: 18. The CDR3 nucleotides read TGTGCCAGCAGCCCGCTGCTCCTCGACAGGGAGGGATACTATGGCTACACCTTC. Its translation: CASSPLLLDREGYYGYTF. The variable domain in full, with the rest retrieved from reference TRBV7-8 and TRBJ1-2, is GAGVSQSPRYKVAKRGQDVALRCDPISGHVSLFWYQQALGQGPEFLTYFQNEAQLDKSGLPSDRFFAERPEGSVSTLKIQRTQQEDSAVYLCASSPLLLDREGYYGYTFGSGTRLTVV.

This clonotype came up a few times. J is TRBJ2-7 and V is TRBV4-3; 7 bases are a match to TRBD1. Germline V gene lookup returns CDR1 LGHNA and CDR2 YSLEER. Unmatched junction bases numbered 8, after V lost 0 bases and J lost 6 bases. The CDR3 length is 15 residues. CDR3 sequence reads: CASSQDLGTDSEQYF. The CDR3 DNA is TGCGCCAGCAGCCAAGATCTTGGGACAGACAGCGAGCAGTACTTC.

V gene TRBV10-3 combines with J gene TRBJ2-7; 10 bases are a match to TRBD1. Germline values: CDR1 ENHRY, CDR2 SYGVKD. V shed 6 bases and J 4 bases; nucleotides not matched to a gene: 3. The CDR3 is 13 amino acids. CDR3 coding DNA: TGTGCCATCAGGGGACAGGGGCTGTACGAGCAGTACTTC. Protein sequence: CAIRGQGLYEQYF.